The 12 T cell receptor beta chains below all came from one sample that was sequenced in a study of shared clonotypes between healthy human individuals (dated by TCRdb to 2018 to 2021). The library relied on the immunoSEQ multiplex PCR assay. The source is immuneACCESS, and TCRdb retained only in-frame sequences with V and J called. Part of the clones is not carried over; for the studies checked, unresolved V genes explain less than half of this, and the remainder is unexplained. Across this sample there are about 1.5 million clones, with around 97% seen only once. 1% to 1.5% of the sample goes to the ten largest clones. Input material: naive CD4+ T cells sorted from blood. Explained via the paper, the cell subset or site label denotes: CD45RA+ positively selected. These receptors originate from a man aged 25-45 years in good health.

The chain is built from TRBV29-1 and TRBJ2-1; D is perhaps TRBD1 (5 bases). V lost 3 bases and J 2 bases, leaving 11 bases between the germline ends. The germline V gene encodes CDR1 SQVTM and CDR2 ANQGSEA. The CDR3 extends over 14 amino acids. CDR3 DNA: TGCAGCGTTGAGGCTACCAGGGCCTACAATGAGCAGTTCTTC. Translation gives CSVEATRAYNEQFF.

The V and J genes are TRBV9 and TRBJ2-7; D call uncertain. Trimming took 1 base from V and 1 from J, leaving 12 bases between them. Looked up from germline, CDR1 is SGDLS and CDR2 is YYNGEE. This CDR3 has 15 amino acids. The CDR3 spells CASSVLDVTSYEQYF. In nucleotides, the CDR3 is TGTGCCAGCAGCGTATTGGACGTGACTTCCTACGAGCAGTACTTC.

The chain uses TRBV25-1 and TRBJ2-7; TRBD1 is a possible D gene (7 bases). Germline V gene lookup returns CDR1 MGHDK and CDR2 SYGVNS. Trimming left V 4 bases short and J 4 bases short, with 14 bases between. This CDR3 has 14 residues. This chain's CDR3 is CASSGGTDLYEQYF. DNA for the CDR3: TGTGCCAGCAGTGGCGGGACAGACCTTTACGAGCAGTACTTC.

The V and J genes are TRBV29-1 and TRBJ2-7, with TRBD2 matching over 10 bases. Unmatched junction bases numbered 2, after V lost 3 bases and J lost 9 bases. Per germline, CDR1 SQVTM and CDR2 ANQGSEA. The CDR3 contains 11 residues. As DNA, the CDR3 is TGCAGCGTTGAGGCTAGCGGGAGGCAGTACTTC. Encoded protein: CSVEASGRQYF.

The V and J genes are TRBV7-9 and TRBJ1-5; TRBD1 is a possible D gene (5 bases). Germline V gene lookup returns CDR1 SEHNR and CDR2 FQNEAQ (reference sequence). CDR3 length: 16 residues. The V end was cut by 3 bases, the J end by 0 bases, with 12 bases between. CDR3 residues: CASSLGVPLSNQPQHF. The CDR3 bases are TGTGCCAGCAGCTTGGGGGTCCCCCTTAGCAATCAGCCCCAGCATTTT.

This chain uses TRBV28 with TRBJ2-7; 15 positions match TRBD2. CDR1 and CDR2 (germline): MDHEN, SYDVKM. Losses at the gene ends were 1 base for V and 3 bases for J; bases not matched to a gene: 7. The CDR3 runs 18 residues. CDR3 region: CASSLYGTSGRTRYEQYF. The CDR3 DNA follows: TGTGCCAGCAGTTTATACGGGACTAGCGGGAGGACCCGCTACGAGCAGTACTTC.

V usage is TRBV19 and J usage is TRBJ2-7, with D perhaps matching TRBD1 (5 bases). The CDR3 sequence is 16 residues long. From germline, CDR1 is LNHDA and CDR2 SQIVND (reference sequence). V was cut by 0 bases and J by 10 bases, with 22 bases left in between. CDR3 DNA: TGTGCCAGTAGTATAGACGTCACTCAGGGTCGGTCGCGTCAGTACTTC. Protein product: CASSIDVTQGRSRQYF.

The chain uses TRBV5-4 and TRBJ1-1; D gene uncertain. Per the germline V gene, CDR1 is SGHNT and CDR2 is YYREEE (reference sequence). Trimming removed 4 bases from V and 4 bases from J, with 20 bases in between. The length of the CDR3 is 16 residues. CDR3 in DNA: TGTGCCAGCAGCCCCTGGCCGGCGGGGAAAATCACTGAAGCTTTCTTT. This sequence encodes CASSPWPAGKITEAFF.

The J gene is TRBJ2-7, the V gene TRBV11-2; TRBD2 matches 9 bases. CDR3 length equals 17 residues. With 3 bases clipped from V and 0 bases from J, the junction kept 9 bases outside the gene matches. Looked up from germline, CDR1 is SGHAT and CDR2 is FQNNGV. For the CDR3, the DNA is TGTGCCAGCAGCTTGATGCAAACTAGCGGGTCCTCCTACGAGCAGTACTTC. Protein sequence: CASSLMQTSGSSYEQYF.

The V gene is TRBV5-1, the J gene TRBJ2-3; maybe TRBD2 (6 bases). Germline CDR1 SGHRS, CDR2 YFSETQ. Trimming stripped 2 bases from V and 3 bases from J, with 16 bases between. This CDR3 is 16 amino acids long. The CDR3 here is CASSLRGLRSTDTQYF. As DNA, the CDR3 is TGCGCCAGCAGCTTACGGGGACTCAGAAGTACAGATACGCAGTATTTT. Drawing the rest from reference TRBV5-1 and TRBJ2-3, the complete variable domain is KAGVTQTPRYLIKTRGQQVTLSCSPISGHRSVSWYQQTPGQGLQFLFEYFSETQRNKGNFPGRFSGRQFSNSRSEMNVSTLELGDSALYLCASSLRGLRSTDTQYFGPGTRLTVL.

The chain couples TRBV19 to TRBJ1-1; possibly TRBD1 for D (6 bases). This CDR3 comprises 14 residues. V shed 6 bases and J shed 1 base, with 12 bases lying between them. Germline lookup yields CDR1 LNHDA and CDR2 SQIVND (reference sequence). The CDR3 loop is CASSQQGRNTEAFF. The CDR3 DNA reads as TGTGCCAGTAGCCAGCAGGGGCGGAACACTGAAGCTTTCTTT.

J is TRBJ2-1 and V is TRBV11-2; D unresolved. Trimming cost V 1 base and J 7 bases, with 20 bases left between them. This CDR3 contains 17 residues. Germline V lookup: CDR1 SGHAT, CDR2 FQNNGV. In DNA, the CDR3 is TGTGCCAGCAGCTTAGGCGGTCTAAGCGTGAGAAGGAATGAGCAGTTCTTC. Protein sequence: CASSLGGLSVRRNEQFF.